These 8 T cell receptor beta chains came from one sample sequenced in a study of control samples from healthy donors and cancer patients. The data were produced by immunoSEQ multiplex PCR, yet TCRdb's version contains in-frame clones alone and is incomplete. The repertoire holds more than 90,000 clones, with around 88% as singletons. The sequenced sample consisted of blood. Receptors originate from a man in his thirties or forties in good health.

This clone is a singleton in its sample. Different DNA sequences within this sample yield the same CDR3. The chain couples TRBV30 to TRBJ1-2; TRBD1 matches at 8 bases. V shed 5 bases and J 7 bases; nucleotides not matched to a gene: 3. The germline V gene has CDR1 GTSNPN and CDR2 SVGIG (reference sequence). The CDR3 spans 11 residues. CDR3 in amino acids: CAWQGAGGYTF. The CDR3 nucleotides read TGTGCCTGGCAGGGGGCGGGTGGCTACACCTTC.

The rearrangement joins TRBV7-9 to TRBJ1-3; no reliable D call. V lost 0 bases, J lost 0 bases, and 12 bases lay in between. The CDR3 runs 17 residues. From germline, CDR1 is SEHNR and CDR2 FQNEAQ (reference sequence). CDR3 protein: CASSLAARQYSGNTIYF. CDR3 nucleotide sequence: TGTGCCAGCAGCTTAGCTGCGAGGCAGTACTCTGGAAACACCATATATTTT. The full variable domain, in which reference TRBV7-9 and TRBJ1-3 provide the parts outside the CDR3, is DTGVSQNPRHKITKRGQNVTFRCDPISEHNRLYWYRQTLGQGPEFLTYFQNEAQLEKSRLLSDRFSAERPKGSFSTLEIQRTEQGDSAMYLCASSLAARQYSGNTIYFGEGSWLTVV.

The chain has TRBV6-5 and TRBJ1-4; 10 nucleotides agree with TRBD1. Looked up from germline, CDR1 is MNHEY and CDR2 is SVGAGI. This CDR3 is 14 amino acids long. V lost 4 bases and J lost 9; bases outside the gene matches: 5. The CDR3 protein is CASSFRQGAQKLFF. In nucleotides, the CDR3 is TGTGCCAGCAGTTTCCGACAGGGGGCTCAAAAACTGTTTTTT.

V gene TRBV4-3 combines with J gene TRBJ2-3; D is perhaps TRBD2 (6 bases). This CDR3 spans 14 amino acids. CDR1 and CDR2 (germline): LGHNA, YSLEER. Trimming removed 2 bases at V and 10 bases at J, with 16 bases between. The CDR3 DNA sequence: TGCGCCAGCAGCCAATCATCGGGAGTGGCCCCGCAGTATTTT. It specifies CASSQSSGVAPQYF.

The chain recombines TRBV5-1 with TRBJ2-2; D is perhaps TRBD2 (6 bases). CDR3 length equals 16 residues. Per the germline V gene, CDR1 is SGHRS and CDR2 is YFSETQ. The germline V and J ends were trimmed by 3 bases and 2 bases, with 14 bases remaining between them. The CDR3 reads CASSSRDSANTGELFF. Here the CDR3 DNA reads TGCGCCAGCAGCTCCCGGGACTCAGCAAACACCGGGGAGCTGTTTTTT. Using reference TRBV5-1 and TRBJ2-2 for the parts outside the CDR3, the full variable domain is KAGVTQTPRYLIKTRGQQVTLSCSPISGHRSVSWYQQTPGQGLQFLFEYFSETQRNKGNFPGRFSGRQFSNSRSEMNVSTLELGDSALYLCASSSRDSANTGELFFGEGSRLTVL.

The chain recombines TRBV24-1 with TRBJ1-2, with D unclear. CDR3 length: 13 amino acids. V lost 3 bases to trimming and J lost 7 bases, with 11 bases between them. CDR1 is KGHDR, CDR2 SFDVKD, per germline. DNA of the CDR3: TGTGCCACCAGTGATGCGGCCGCGAGTGGCTACACCTTC. Translation gives CATSDAAASGYTF.

The rearrangement uses TRBV15 and TRBJ2-2; 7 bases match TRBD1. J gave up 3 bases and V 3 bases, and 4 bases lay outside the gene matches. This CDR3 comprises 15 residues. The germline V gene encodes CDR1 LNHNV and CDR2 YYDKDF (reference sequence). The CDR3 nucleotides read TGTGCCACCAGCAGTCGGGACAGCTACACCGGGGAGCTGTTTTTT. This sequence encodes CATSSRDSYTGELFF. The whole variable domain, filled in from reference TRBV15 and TRBJ2-2, reads DAMVIQNPRYQVTQFGKPVTLSCSQTLNHNVMYWYQQKSSQAPKLLFHYYDKDFNNEADTPDNFQSRRPNTSFCFLDIRSPGLGDTAMYLCATSSRDSYTGELFFGEGSRLTVL.

The V and J genes are TRBV4-3 and TRBJ1-5; 8 bases fit TRBD1. Germline lookup yields CDR1 LGHNA and CDR2 YSLEER. Trimming removed 0 bases from V and 5 bases from J; junction bases left unmatched: 3. The CDR3 has 15 residues. CDR3 nucleotide sequence: TGCGCCAGCAGCCAAGATGCAGGGGGCGATCAGCCCCAGCATTTT. Translating gives CASSQDAGGDQPQHF.